The rows below give T cell receptor beta chains drawn from one sample of a study of control samples from healthy donors and cancer patients. The method was immunoSEQ multiplex PCR; TCRdb's version includes in-frame clones alone and lacks a portion of them. This table has around 30,000 clones, 94% appearing once. The material sequenced was blood. Receptors were obtained from a man in his sixties in good health. Each CDR3 is given with its conserved first and last residue. Fields, in order: CDR3 protein, J gene, V gene.

CDR3 protein: CASSPGQGDYGYTF
J gene: TRBJ1-2
V gene: TRBV5-1

CDR3 protein: CASSQDLRGYYGYTF
J gene: TRBJ1-2
V gene: TRBV14

CDR3 protein: CASSVGQGNEQYF
J gene: TRBJ2-7
V gene: TRBV5-4

CDR3 protein: CASSYGQGKTDTQYF
J gene: TRBJ2-3
V gene: TRBV6-2/TRBV6-3

CDR3 protein: CASTYLGNTGELFF
J gene: TRBJ2-2
V gene: TRBV7-2

CDR3 protein: CASRGISGNTIYF
J gene: TRBJ1-3
V gene: TRBV7-9

CDR3 protein: CASSRPLSYNEQFF
J gene: TRBJ2-1
V gene: TRBV28

CDR3 protein: CASRWDYLGSLNTEAFF
J gene: TRBJ1-1
V gene: TRBV7-8

CDR3 protein: CASSNFTGTAYNEQFF
J gene: TRBJ2-1
V gene: TRBV6-2/TRBV6-3

CDR3 protein: CASSGQYGNSPLHF
J gene: TRBJ1-6
V gene: TRBV6-6

CDR3 protein: CASSQSWTARDQETQYF
J gene: TRBJ2-5
V gene: TRBV4-3

CDR3 protein: CASSFLGTGRWNSGNTIYF
J gene: TRBJ1-3
V gene: TRBV5-6

CDR3 protein: CASSLSGSLEKLFF
J gene: TRBJ1-4
V gene: TRBV5-6